Given below is one T cell receptor (beta chain) in context. This sample was included in a study of brain T cells in children with intractable seizures. Assay: immunoSEQ multiplex PCR; the TCRdb copy retains only in-frame clones and omits some. Altogether tens of thousands of clones are present, 93% being singletons, with the ten largest covering roughly 1.5%. In germline, CDR1 is LNHDA, CDR2 SQIVND (reference sequence). Trimming shortened V by 4 bases and J by 5 bases, and 23 bases separated the two germline ends. This CDR3 contains 17 residues. Patients received at least one anti-epileptic drug before surgery.

The chain is built from TRBV19 and TRBJ1-2, with D possibly being TRBD1 (5 bases). The sequencing used peripheral blood, collected at surgery. This receptor was obtained from a boy under two years old with tuberous sclerosis and intractable seizures. Written as DNA, the CDR3 is TGTGCCAGTAGTAACCAGCCGGGACGGGTGATCCAGTATGGCTACACCTTC. Translation: CASSNQPGRVIQYGYTF.